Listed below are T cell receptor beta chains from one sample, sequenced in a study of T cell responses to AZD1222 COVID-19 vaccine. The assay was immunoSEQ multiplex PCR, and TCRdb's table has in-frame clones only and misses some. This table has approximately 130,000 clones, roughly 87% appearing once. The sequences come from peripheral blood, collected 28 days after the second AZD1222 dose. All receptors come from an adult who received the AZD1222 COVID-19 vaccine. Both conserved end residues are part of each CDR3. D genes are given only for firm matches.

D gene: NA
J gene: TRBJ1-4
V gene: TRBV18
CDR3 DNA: TGTGCCAGCTCACGCTCCGGGGACGGACAAAAACTGTTTTTT
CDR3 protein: CASSRSGDGQKLFF

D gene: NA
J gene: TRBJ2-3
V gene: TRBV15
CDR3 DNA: TGTGCCACCAGCAGAGCGGGCCACAGCACAGATACGCAGTATTTT
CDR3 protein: CATSRAGHSTDTQYF

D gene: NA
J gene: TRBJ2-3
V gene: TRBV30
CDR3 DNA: TGTGCCTGGAGTGGGGGATCCACAGATACGCAGTATTTT
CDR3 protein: CAWSGGSTDTQYF

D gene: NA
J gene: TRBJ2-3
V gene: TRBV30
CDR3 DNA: TGTGCCTGGAGGGGCAGGGCCACCACAGATACGCAGTATTTT
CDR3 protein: CAWRGRATTDTQYF

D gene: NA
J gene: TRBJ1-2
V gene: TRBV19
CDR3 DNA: TGTGCCAGTACCTCATCAGGGGTAAGCGGCTATGGCTACACCTTC
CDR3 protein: CASTSSGVSGYGYTF

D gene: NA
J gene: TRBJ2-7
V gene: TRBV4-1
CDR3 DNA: TGCGCCAGCAGCCAAGATTCTAGCGCGACCTACGAGCAGTACTTC
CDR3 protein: CASSQDSSATYEQYF

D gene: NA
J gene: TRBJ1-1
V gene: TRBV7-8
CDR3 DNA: TGTGCCAGCAGCTTAGCGATCAGTGGGGAGACTGAAGCTTTCTTT
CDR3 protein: CASSLAISGETEAFF

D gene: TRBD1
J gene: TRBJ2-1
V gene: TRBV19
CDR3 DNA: TGTGCCAGTAGTCCGGAGACAGGGAATGAGCAGTTCTTC
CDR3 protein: CASSPETGNEQFF

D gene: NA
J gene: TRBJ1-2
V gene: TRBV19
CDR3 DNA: TGTGCCAGTAACCAGACGCCACGAACGGGCTACACCTTC
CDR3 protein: CASNQTPRTGYTF

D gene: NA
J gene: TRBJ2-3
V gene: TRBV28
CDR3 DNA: TGTGCCACCCTACCGGACCCCTCATGGGATACGCAGTATTTT
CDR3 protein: CATLPDPSWDTQYF

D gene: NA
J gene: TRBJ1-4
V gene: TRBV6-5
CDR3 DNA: TGTGCCAGCAGTTCAGTCGTCCAGGATCCCGCTGCAAAACTGTTTTTT
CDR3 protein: CASSSVVQDPAAKLFF

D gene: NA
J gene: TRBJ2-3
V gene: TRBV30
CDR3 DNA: TGTGCCTGGAAAACCGGGACTCCGACCGATACGCAGTATTTT
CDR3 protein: CAWKTGTPTDTQYF

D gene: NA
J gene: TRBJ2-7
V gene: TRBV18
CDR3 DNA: TGTGCCAGCTCACCACTGGGGGCTGCGACTACCTCCTACGAGCAGTACTTC
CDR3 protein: CASSPLGAATTSYEQYF

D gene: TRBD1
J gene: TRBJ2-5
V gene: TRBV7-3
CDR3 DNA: TGTGCCAGCAGCAGGGGGCGCGAGGAGACCCAGTACTTC
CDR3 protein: CASSRGREETQYF

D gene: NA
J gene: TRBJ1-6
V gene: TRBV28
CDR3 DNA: TGTGCCAGCAGAAGACCTCCCGCACCCCTCCACTTT
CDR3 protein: CASRRPPAPLHF